This T cell receptor (beta chain) was identified in a study of response to subunit inactivated influenza vaccine (dated by TCRdb to 2016 to 2019). With regard to the full study: The study used deep quantitative T cell receptor repertoire profiling to track responses to a trivalent subunit inactivated influenza vaccine. Points the paper makes about the study in general: The authors suggested that each seasonal influenza vaccination may recruit only a limited number of new T cells.

The library was obtained by RT-PCR. For sequencing, an Illumina HiSeq 2500 was employed. The public sequencing data were trimmed at Q25 with fastp and processed into clonotypes with MiXCR by TCRdb, which kept only in-frame beta chains. Each entry is one CDR3 protein sequence, shown with its most common DNA and genes. The sample table shows about 520,000 distinct CDR3 sequences, and roughly 23% are seen once. 1.5% to 2% of the sample rests with the top ten. Regarding this clonotype: Its antigen target is currently unknown. No qualities accompany the bases; no much larger clone lies one base away.

At the junction V is shortened by 2 bases and J by 2 bases, with 18 bases in between. From the cysteine through the phenylalanine, the CDR3 covers 17 amino acids. Only the CDR3 portion is preserved as DNA: 51 bases, with reading frame beginning at the first base. Looking up the germline V gene (reference sequence) yields CDR1 SEHNR and CDR2 FQNEAQ. In this chain, TRBV7-9 is recombined with TRBJ2-5; no D segment can be confidently identified. This TCR came from a man in his fifties or sixties who received an inactivated influenza vaccine. Donor details come from another sample of the same person, matched by shared clones. The specimen comprised CD4+ T cells sorted from PBMCs, sampled approximately 5 days after vaccination. The CDR3 reads as follows: CASSLSPRFRRQETQYF. The nucleotide sequence reads as follows: TGTGCCAGCAGCTTATCCCCCAGGTTTCGCCGGCAAGAGACCCAGTACTTC. With the rest looked up from the reference TRBV7-9 and TRBJ2-5 genes rather than sequenced, the full variable domain is DTGVSQNPRHKITKRGQNVTFRCDPISEHNRLYWYRQTLGQGPEFLTYFQNEAQLEKSRLLSDRFSAERPKGSFSTLEIQRTEQGDSAMYLCASSLSPRFRRQETQYFGPGTRLLVL.